Detailed here is one T cell receptor (beta chain). Its antigen is not identified. PCR primers comprised 60 Vbeta and 13 Jbeta primers. The protocol was immunoSEQ multiplex PCR, while the TCRdb copy is restricted to in-frame clones and leaves out a portion. The sample totals fewer than 45,000 clones. V shed 0 bases, J shed 2 bases, and the junction held 0 bases outside the gene matches. Looked up from germline, CDR1 is SEHNR and CDR2 is FQNEAQ (reference sequence). CDR3 length equals 15 residues. The sample originates from a study of cytomegalovirus exposure and HLA in healthy donors. Study outcomes and limitations: V segments that were indistinguishable, TRBV6-2 and TRBV6-3 among them, were omitted from analysis. It was reported that TCR beta sequences correctly inferred the HLA-A and HLA-B alleles for most subjects.

Material for sequencing was PBMCs. The rearrangement joins TRBV7-9 to TRBJ2-1; TRBD1 aligns across 8 bases. The sequence was obtained from a young woman in good health and CMV-seronegative. CDR3 in amino acids: CASSLAQGAYNEQFF. The CDR3 DNA is TGTGCCAGCAGCTTAGCACAGGGGGCCTACAATGAGCAGTTCTTC.